This is a list of T cell receptor beta chains from one sample in a study of shared clonotypes between healthy human individuals. Method: immunoSEQ multiplex PCR; TCRdb's copy keeps in-frame clones and lacks some. The profile shows some 2,000,000 clones, about 95% of them singletons. Sequenced sample: naive CD8+ T cells sorted from blood. The receptors stem from a man aged 18-30 years in good health. CDR3s include the opening cysteine and the closing phenylalanine or tryptophan. The D gene is left open where the match is weak. Size is omitted from some rows. Given values are once, few, many or a class for expanded clones.

D,J,size,V,CDR3,DNA
NA,TRBJ2-1,NA,TRBV4-2,CASSQETTNEQFF,TGTGCCAGCAGCCAAGAGACCACAAATGAGCAGTTCTTC
NA,TRBJ1-2,NA,TRBV30,CAWSVLSSYGYTF,TGTGCCTGGAGTGTATTGTCTAGCTATGGCTACACCTTC
TRBD2,TRBJ2-5,NA,TRBV11-2,CASSSGLAAQETQYF,TGTGCCAGCAGCAGCGGACTAGCGGCACAAGAGACCCAGTACTTC
NA,TRBJ2-1,NA,TRBV21-1,CASTRDPWNEQFF,TGTGCCAGCACAAGGGATCCTTGGAATGAGCAGTTCTTC
NA,TRBJ2-2,NA,TRBV5-1,CASSPDPLFTDTGELFF,TGCGCCAGCAGCCCGGACCCCCTATTCACCGACACCGGGGAGCTGTTTTTT
TRBD2,TRBJ2-3,NA,TRBV11-2,CASSLMSGGQDTQYF,TGTGCCAGCAGCTTAATGAGCGGGGGGCAAGATACGCAGTATTTT
NA,TRBJ1-5,NA,TRBV2,CASSEAGRLDQPQHF,TGTGCCAGCAGTGAAGCGGGCAGGTTGGATCAGCCCCAGCATTTT
TRBD2,TRBJ2-1,NA,TRBV27,CASSPLAGEGGEQFF,TGTGCCAGCAGCCCATTAGCGGGGGAAGGGGGTGAGCAGTTCTTC
NA,TRBJ1-4,NA,TRBV6-6,CASSWDYNEKLFF,TGTGCCAGCAGTTGGGATTATAATGAAAAACTGTTTTTT
NA,TRBJ1-1,NA,TRBV29-1,CSVEDSPSEAFF,TGCAGCGTTGAGGACAGCCCATCTGAAGCTTTCTTT
TRBD2,TRBJ2-1,NA,TRBV11-2,CASSTEPSGHYNEQFF,TGTGCCAGCAGCACAGAGCCTAGCGGCCACTACAATGAGCAGTTCTTC
NA,TRBJ2-5,NA,TRBV27,CASSLLGAQETQYF,TGTGCCAGCAGTTTATTAGGGGCCCAGGAGACCCAGTACTTC
NA,TRBJ2-7,NA,TRBV5-4,CASSFQLSYEQYF,TGTGCCAGCAGCTTTCAGCTCTCCTACGAGCAGTACTTC
TRBD1,TRBJ2-7,once,TRBV5-1,CASSLLERGRTVADEQYF,TGCGCCAGCAGCCTCCTGGAAAGGGGGCGAACAGTTGCGGACGAGCAGTACTTC
NA,TRBJ2-7,NA,TRBV6-1,CASSEVSEQYF,TGTGCCAGCAGTGAAGTCAGCGAGCAGTACTTC
NA,TRBJ2-1,NA,TRBV14,CASSQDPASNEQFF,TGTGCCAGCAGCCAGGACCCGGCGAGCAATGAGCAGTTCTTC
TRBD2,TRBJ2-1,NA,TRBV11-1,CASSFPDSSGTYNEQFF,TGTGCCAGCAGCTTCCCGGACTCTAGCGGGACATACAATGAGCAGTTCTTC
TRBD2,TRBJ2-1,NA,TRBV9,CASSDPRGGHNEQFF,TGTGCCAGCAGCGATCCACGGGGGGGCCACAATGAGCAGTTCTTC
NA,TRBJ2-2,once,TRBV11-2,CASSLGPGANTGELFF,TGTGCCAGCAGCTTAGGGCCGGGGGCGAACACCGGGGAGCTGTTTTTT
TRBD2,TRBJ2-7,NA,TRBV5-1,CASSLFPSVAGGSEQYF,TGCGCCAGCAGCTTGTTCCCATCAGTAGCGGGGGGGAGCGAGCAGTACTTC
TRBD2,TRBJ2-1,NA,TRBV9,CASSLTSGSSYNEQFF,TGTGCCAGCAGTTTGACTAGCGGGAGCTCCTACAATGAGCAGTTCTTC
NA,TRBJ2-1,NA,TRBV7-8,CASSPGVNEQFF,TGTGCCAGCAGCCCTGGAGTCAATGAGCAGTTCTTC
NA,TRBJ1-5,NA,TRBV5-5,CASSFSPFQPQHF,TGTGCCAGCAGCTTTTCTCCCTTTCAGCCCCAGCATTTT
NA,TRBJ2-7,NA,TRBV27,CASSRTGFSEQYF,TGTGCCAGCAGTCGGACTGGATTCAGCGAGCAGTACTTC
NA,TRBJ2-2,NA,TRBV18,CASSPPESVNTGELFF,TGTGCCAGCTCACCACCCGAGTCTGTGAACACCGGGGAGCTGTTTTTT
NA,TRBJ1-1,NA,TRBV15,CATSSLGVITEAFF,TGTGCCACCAGCAGTCTAGGGGTAATTACTGAAGCTTTCTTT
TRBD2,TRBJ2-7,NA,TRBV4-3,CASSQGLAGPNYEQYF,TGCGCCAGCAGCCAAGGACTAGCGGGACCCAATTACGAGCAGTACTTC
NA,TRBJ2-7,NA,TRBV7-9,CASSLAGVTDEQYF,TGTGCCAGCAGCTTAGCCGGGGTAACTGACGAGCAGTACTTC
NA,TRBJ2-5,NA,TRBV2,CASGPDWQETQYF,TGTGCCAGCGGTCCGGACTGGCAAGAGACCCAGTACTTC
NA,TRBJ1-2,NA,TRBV25-1,CASSESRAAYGYTF,TGTGCCAGCAGTGAATCTAGGGCAGCGTATGGCTACACCTTC
NA,TRBJ2-1,NA,TRBV29-1,CSVEVAAPYNEQFF,TGCAGCGTTGAAGTGGCCGCCCCCTACAATGAGCAGTTCTTC
NA,TRBJ2-7,NA,TRBV15,CATSRSSPAEFDVYEQYF,TGTGCCACCAGCAGGTCGAGCCCCGCCGAATTTGACGTCTACGAGCAGTACTTC
TRBD2,TRBJ2-1,NA,TRBV29-1,CSASGGLRDEQFF,TGCAGCGCCAGCGGGGGCCTAAGAGATGAGCAGTTCTTC
NA,TRBJ2-1,NA,TRBV9,CASSVASDNEQFF,TGTGCCAGCAGCGTAGCAAGCGACAATGAGCAGTTCTTC
NA,TRBJ2-1,NA,TRBV29-1,CSVEDSNNEQFF,TGCAGCGTTGAAGATAGCAACAATGAGCAGTTCTTC
NA,TRBJ2-7,NA,TRBV21-1,CASSPGLVTKDYEQYF,TGTGCCAGCAGTCCGGGACTAGTCACAAAGGACTACGAGCAGTACTTC
NA,TRBJ1-1,NA,TRBV27,CASSFQGWDTEAFF,TGTGCCAGCAGTTTCCAGGGCTGGGACACTGAAGCTTTCTTT
TRBD1,TRBJ1-1,NA,TRBV4-1,CASSPQTGYTEAFF,TGCGCCAGCAGCCCTCAGACAGGGTACACTGAAGCTTTCTTT
NA,TRBJ2-1,NA,TRBV4-3,CASSQDLWEVNNEQFF,TGCGCCAGCAGCCAAGATTTGTGGGAGGTAAACAATGAGCAGTTCTTC